This T cell receptor (beta chain) is from a study of CD8 T cells in ankylosing spondylitis. Whole-study findings and limits: Ankylosing spondylitis blood seemed to carry a telltale TCR beta motif made of about 8 highly homologous variants.

In its sample, this clonotype was seen a few times. Its antigen is undetermined. V lost 3 bases, J lost 2 bases, and 6 bases stayed unmatched. Germline V CDR1 and CDR2: SGHTA, FQGNSA. The CDR3 covers 15 residues. TCRdb re-derived calls from the 5' RACE reads in MiXCR, one entry per CDR3 protein. Here the sample spans 25,000 to 35,000 distinct CDR3 sequences, roughly 33% being singletons. The sequenced material came from synovial fluid, either unsorted or a sorted T cell fraction (not recorded which). The receptor's source is a male donor with ankylosing spondylitis. This rearrangement joins TRBV7-2 to TRBJ2-7; 8 nucleotides agree with TRBD2. CDR3 amino acids: CASSLSGSRPYEQYV. The CDR3 region has the DNA TGTGCCAGCAGCTTGAGCGGGAGCCGCCCCTACGAGCAGTACGTC.